This passage covers 19 T cell receptor beta chains from one sample sequenced in a study of technical replicates of blood from four donors. Using immunoSEQ multiplex PCR, the repertoire was profiled, and TCRdb retains in-frame clones only, with some absent. Of roughly 51,000 clones listed, roughly 93% were seen once; the top ten hold 4.2%. The specimen was PBMCs. These receptors were taken from a human donor in good health. Some clones in this sample may be carry-over from other donors' samples.

This chain joins TRBV9 and TRBJ2-5; tentatively, D is TRBD1 (6 bases). This CDR3 contains 15 residues. V was pared by 3 bases and J by 7 bases, with 19 bases between. Germline V gives CDR1 SGDLS, CDR2 YYNGEE. The CDR3 protein is CASSASGTSVGTQYF. CDR3 DNA: TGTGCCAGCAGCGCGTCCGGGACATCGGTGGGGACCCAGTACTTC.

The chain has TRBV4-1 and TRBJ2-1; 9 nucleotides agree with TRBD1. Per the germline V gene, CDR1 is MGHRA and CDR2 is YSYEKL. V lost 5 bases to trimming and J lost 9 bases; unmatched junction nucleotides: 11. The CDR3 runs 15 residues. CDR3 sequence reads: CASSIPGQGLGEQFF. The DNA of the CDR3 is TGCGCCAGCAGCATCCCGGGACAGGGTTTGGGTGAGCAGTTCTTC.

In its sample, this clone was seen once. This rearrangement joins TRBV5-1 to TRBJ2-2; 9 nucleotides line up with TRBD1. Germline values: CDR1 SGHRS, CDR2 YFSETQ. This CDR3 comprises 16 residues. V was pared by 0 bases and J by 2 bases, with 2 bases of the junction left unmatched. Here the CDR3 DNA reads TGCGCCAGCAGCTTGGGGACAGGGGCCAACACCGGGGAGCTGTTTTTT. This codes for CASSLGTGANTGELFF.

The chain links TRBV18 to TRBJ1-1; D is possibly TRBD1 (5 bases). V was trimmed by 10 bases and J by 0 bases, leaving 12 bases between them. The CDR3 has 13 residues. Germline values: CDR1 KGHSH, CDR2 LQKENI. The CDR3 here is CATYQGMNTEAFF. The CDR3 DNA follows: TGTGCCACCTACCAGGGAATGAACACTGAAGCTTTCTTT. The full variable domain, rest sourced from reference TRBV18 and TRBJ1-1, is NAGVMQNPRHLVRRRGQEARLRCSPMKGHSHVYWYRQLPEEGLKFMVYLQKENIIDESGMPKERFSAEFPKEGPSILRIQQVVRGDSAAYFCATYQGMNTEAFFGQGTRLTVV.

This chain uses TRBV6-1 with TRBJ2-3, with 13 bases aligning to TRBD2. The CDR3 contains 16 residues. Germline loops: CDR1 MNHNS, CDR2 SASEGT. V lost 2 bases and J lost 1; bases outside the gene matches: 0. In DNA, the CDR3 is TGTGCCAGCAGTGAAACTAGCGGGGGGGGCACAGATACGCAGTATTTT. This gives the protein CASSETSGGGTDTQYF.

This chain uses TRBV4-1 with TRBJ2-7; 7 bases are a match to TRBD2. Germline assignment: CDR1 MGHRA and CDR2 YSYEKL. The CDR3 length is 14 residues. V dropped 5 bases and J dropped 3; count of bases not matched to a gene: 7. The CDR3 DNA sequence: TGCGCCAGCAGCACCCCAGCGGGGAACTACGAGCAGTACTTC. Protein: CASSTPAGNYEQYF.

The J gene is TRBJ2-7, the V gene TRBV30, with 11 bases identical to TRBD1. This CDR3 region has 13 residues. Germline CDR1 reads GTSNPN; CDR2 reads SVGIG (reference sequence). With V trimmed by 5 bases and J by 3 bases, 3 bases remained unmatched. The CDR3 is CAWAGTGGYEQYF. In DNA form, the CDR3 reads TGTGCCTGGGCCGGGACAGGGGGCTACGAGCAGTACTTC.

The chain combines TRBV7-2 with TRBJ2-1, with 12 bases fitting TRBD2. The CDR3 length is 15 residues. V was pared by 5 bases and J by 4 bases, with 3 bases of the junction left unmatched. Germline V gives CDR1 SGHTA, CDR2 FQGNSA. The DNA for the CDR3 is TGTGCCAGCAGCCAAGGACTAGCGGGGTACAATGAGCAGTTCTTC. It translates to CASSQGLAGYNEQFF. The variable domain in full, with the rest retrieved from reference TRBV7-2 and TRBJ2-1, is GAGVSQSPSNKVTEKGKDVELRCDPISGHTALYWYRQSLGQGLEFLIYFQGNSAPDKSGLPSDRFSAERTGGSVSTLTIQRTQQEDSAVYLCASSQGLAGYNEQFFGPGTRLTVL.

V and J are TRBV6-4 and TRBJ1-5; D gene unclear. This CDR3 has 12 residues. V dropped 8 bases and J dropped 0 bases, with 5 bases sitting between them. The germline V gene has CDR1 MRHNA and CDR2 SNTAGT. The CDR3, as DNA: TGTGCCAGCCCCTATAGCAATCAGCCCCAGCATTTT. Its translation is CASPYSNQPQHF.

The rearrangement links TRBV28 to TRBJ2-6, with TRBD2 as a possible D gene (6 bases). V dropped 9 bases and J dropped 0 bases, with 15 bases sitting between them. This CDR3 has 16 residues. Germline V gene lookup returns CDR1 MDHEN and CDR2 SYDVKM. CDR3 sequence (DNA): TGTGCCAGTCAGGAGGGCGCCTACTCTGGGGCCAACGTCCTGACTTTC. This encodes CASQEGAYSGANVLTF.

The J gene is TRBJ2-6, the V gene TRBV5-1; TRBD1 matches 8 bases. From germline, CDR1 is SGHRS and CDR2 YFSETQ. This CDR3 contains 17 residues. V dropped 0 bases and J dropped 2; count of bases not matched to a gene: 4. Written as DNA, the CDR3 is TGCGCCAGCAGCTTGGTCCAGGGGGCGGCTGGGGCCAACGTCCTGACTTTC. It encodes CASSLVQGAAGANVLTF.

The chain joins TRBV5-1 to TRBJ2-2; TRBD2 aligns across 8 bases. From germline, CDR1 is SGHRS and CDR2 YFSETQ. V lost 9 bases to trimming and J lost 7 bases; unmatched junction nucleotides: 11. The CDR3 length is 14 residues. The CDR3 bases are TGCGCCACCAGTGGGACTAGTGTAGGCGGGGAGCTGTTTTTT. Translating gives CATSGTSVGGELFF.

V is TRBV2 and J is TRBJ2-5; 9 bases are a match to TRBD1. V lost 9 bases and J lost 0; bases outside the gene matches: 2. The CDR3 spans 13 residues. Germline V CDR1 and CDR2: SNHLY, FYNNEI. In nucleotides, the CDR3 is TGTGCCAGGGACAGGGGAAACCAAGAGACCCAGTACTTC. Translated, it gives CARDRGNQETQYF. Full variable domain (remainder filled in from reference TRBV2 and TRBJ2-5): EPEVTQTPSHQVTQMGQEVILRCVPISNHLYFYWYRQILGQKVEFLVSFYNNEISEKSEIFDDQFSVERPDGSNFTLKIRSTKLEDSAMYFCARDRGNQETQYFGPGTRLLVL.

This clone was seen just once. The gene calls are TRBV29-1 and TRBJ2-1; TRBD2 agrees at 7 bases. The J segment lost 6 bases and the V segment lost 3 bases, leaving 2 bases of the junction unmatched. The CDR3 consists of 12 residues. Germline CDR1 reads SQVTM; CDR2 reads ANQGSEA. The CDR3 spells CSVDGLGNEQFF. CDR3 bases: TGCAGCGTTGATGGACTAGGCAATGAGCAGTTCTTC.

V and J are TRBV2 and TRBJ2-2; 11 bases are shared with TRBD2. This CDR3 spans 16 amino acids. The J segment lost 2 bases and the V segment lost 7 bases, leaving 6 bases of the junction unmatched. Germline V CDR1 and CDR2: SNHLY, FYNNEI. The CDR3 sequence: CASKTSGSHNTGELFF. The CDR3 DNA sequence: TGTGCCAGCAAAACTAGCGGGAGTCATAACACCGGGGAGCTGTTTTTT.

The chain is built from TRBV30 and TRBJ1-1; maybe TRBD1 (5 bases). Trimming took 2 bases from V and 5 from J, leaving 15 bases between them. CDR3 length: 14 residues. CDR1 is GTSNPN, CDR2 SVGIG, per germline (reference sequence). The CDR3: CAWSPQGGRTEAFF. The CDR3, as DNA: TGTGCCTGGAGTCCCCAGGGAGGTAGGACTGAAGCTTTCTTT.

V usage is TRBV27 and J usage is TRBJ2-3; D call uncertain. Germline lookup yields CDR1 MNHEY and CDR2 SMNVEV (reference sequence). The CDR3 has 14 amino acids. The V and J ends lost 0 bases and 0 bases respectively, with 4 bases between them. Written as DNA, the CDR3 is TGTGCCAGCAGTTTATCGGGCAGCACAGATACGCAGTATTTT. Encoded protein: CASSLSGSTDTQYF.

This clone appeared many times. The chain joins TRBV7-3 to TRBJ1-2; 7 nucleotides line up with TRBD1. This CDR3 is built from 14 residues. V trimming: 4 bases; J trimming: 5 bases; junction bases outside the gene matches: 7. Germline CDR1 is SGHTA and CDR2 is FQGTGA. The CDR3 loop reads CASSSTGSPYGYTF. The CDR3 DNA is TGTGCCAGCAGCTCGACAGGGTCCCCGTATGGCTACACCTTC.

V is TRBV11-2 and J is TRBJ2-6, with D unclear. Germline V gene sequence: CDR1 SGHAT, CDR2 FQNNGV. CDR3 length: 16 amino acids. The V gene lost 1 base and the J gene lost 0 bases, with 7 bases spanning the gap. The CDR3 loop is CASSLGLSSGANVLTF. The CDR3 DNA reads as TGTGCCAGCAGCTTAGGTCTTAGCTCTGGGGCCAACGTCCTGACTTTC.